This T cell receptor beta chain came from a study of control samples from healthy donors and cancer patients. This table comes from immunoSEQ multiplex PCR, and its TCRdb copy is limited to in-frame clones, with some not included. This sample carries roughly 100,000 clones, around nine tenths of them seen once, and the ten largest clones take roughly 13%. V gave up 3 bases and J gave up 3 bases, with 9 bases separating them. The CDR3 has 13 residues. Germline V gene data show CDR1 as SGHNT and CDR2 as YENEEA. Sequencing input: blood. The chain uses TRBV11-3 and TRBJ2-7; weak D call: TRBD2 (5 bases). This clonotype originated in a man aged 25 to 40 in good health. CDR3: CASSLGRFYEQYF. As DNA, the CDR3 is TGTGCCAGCAGCTTGGGGAGATTCTACGAGCAGTACTTC.